The sequence of this T cell receptor (beta chain) was determined in a study of radiation and T cells in renal cell carcinoma (dated by TCRdb to about 2020). At the level of the whole study: Samples came from a clinical trial, in which primary renal cell carcinomas received 15 Gy stereotactic body radiation therapy followed by nephrectomy 4 weeks later. A total of fewer than 55 samples underwent TCR beta sequencing, made up of around 26 tumors and some 27 peripheral blood samples. Across all 53 samples, 4,016,671 unique CDR3 nucleotide sequences encoding around 2,500,000 unique CDR3 amino acid sequences were identified.

As encoded in the germline V gene (reference sequence), CDR1 is LNHDA while CDR2 is SQIVND. At the junction V is shortened by 0 bases and J by 5 bases, with 11 bases in between. Inclusive of the bounding cysteine and phenylalanine, the CDR3 is 15 residues long. The kept DNA is CDR3 alone, 45 bases in frame from the first base. This sample's time point label indicates: baseline pretreatment blood. What the treatment or condition label conveys for this sample: 15 Gy SBRT to primary tumor, nephrectomy 4 weeks later. Serial peripheral blood from radiation-treated patients was sampled at baseline, 2 weeks and 4 weeks after SBRT to track tumor-enriched clonotypes. Every patient's renal cell carcinoma showed clear cell pathology. Genomic DNA for TCR sequencing was prepared using the QIAamp DNA Blood Mini Kit (Qiagen). Samples were included in the analyses only if all quality control checks were passed. Following the manufacturer's recommendations, the immunoSEQ kit was used to generate TCR beta libraries from genomic DNA. To prepare libraries, a first multiplex PCR with proprietary primers was run, followed by a second PCR that added unique barcodes, and a bead cleanup was done after each round. A kit-provided positive control reaction and a negative control reaction were included in every sample batch. The final libraries were assessed on an Agilent 4200 TapeStation D1000 ScreenTape, pooled by volume, and quantified by qPCR. Sequencing ran on an Illumina NextSeq500 with a MidOutput 150-cycle cartridge, using 156 Read1 and 15 Index1 cycles with kit custom primers. The pooled library was loaded at roughly 0.9 pM with around 20% PhiX control spiked in. The paper's data handling went like this. The vendor-processed data were analyzed in R, and a clonotype was defined as all T cells that share the same CDR3 nucleotide sequence. In the clone abundance analyses, frequencies in each sample were normalized to that sample's 10,000 most abundant clones. Public T cell clones, which averaged fewer than five per sample, were excluded before analysis. An abundance difference of at least 32-fold between compartments was the criterion for calling clonotypes tumor-enriched or baseline blood-enriched. A beta-binomial differential abundance model was used to identify clonotypes that were expanded or contracted between blood time points. Similarity between tumor and blood repertoires was quantified using the Baroni-Urbani and Buser coefficient, and groups were compared with two-tailed Wilcoxon tests in R. TCRdb carries this immuneACCESS record with in-frame sequences only. Its versions omit some clonotypes, under half of them owing to an unresolved V gene in the studies checked, with the rest unexplained. The V and J calls and the clone size are those of that table, but D and trimming were determined from the DNA. The sample records roughly 150,000 clones, 88% of which are singletons. The ten largest make up 3.5% to 5% of the sample.

Concerning this clone itself: It has no known antigen specificity. No per-base quality is available; no much larger clone lies one base away.

Beyond this particular receptor, the publication reports: No pretreatment tumor biopsies were available, so the baseline intratumoral presence of clonotypes could not be determined. Changes in the blood repertoire were not tracked past 4 weeks after treatment. In blood, the top tumor clonotypes increased between baseline and 2 weeks post-radiation and then shrank by 4 weeks, which suggests that tumor-resident clones expanded only transiently. Effects of radiation dose or scheduling on the TCR repertoire could not be addressed with the single-armed trial design.

The sequence was collected from a woman in her sixties or seventies with renal cell carcinoma. Rearrangement joined TRBV19 to TRBJ1-5; the D segment could be TRBD1, given 6 matching bases. The sample here was blood, taken from a patient whose treatment included radiotherapy and nephrectomy. For the CDR3, the sequence is CASSIERQGHQPQHF. The nucleotides are TGTGCCAGTAGTATAGAGAGGCAGGGGCATCAGCCCCAGCATTTT.